These 26 T cell receptor beta chains were all obtained from the same sample, sequenced in a study of Japanese encephalitis immunity and Zika vaccine responses (dated by TCRdb to 2020 to 2022). The method behind the library was 5' RACE. Sequencing instrument: Illumina MiSeq. In-frame beta chains were kept once TCRdb had trimmed the public reads at Q25 with fastp and called clones with MiXCR. Here each entry gathers all rows of one CDR3 protein and keeps the most common genes and DNA. The sample contains hundreds of distinct CDR3 sequences, roughly 1.2% of them found a single time. The top ten constitute around 32% of the sample. PBMCs were labeled with CellTrace CFSE and cultured for about 6 days in RPMI with around 8.7% human serum plus peptide pools at roughly 1 ug/mL each. Unfixed proliferating CD4 T cells were sorted on a BD FACSAria as live CD56-CD19-CD16-CD3+CD4+ CFSE-low cells. Sequencing was performed on antigen-activated CD4+ T cells from blood, cultured, taken during a Zika inactivated vaccine study. All receptors derive from an adult woman who received an inactivated Zika virus vaccine.

There are a few counts of this clonotype. The V call is TRBV4-2, the J call TRBJ2-2; D is uncertain. Trimming removed 0 bases at V and 4 bases at J, with 6 bases between. The germline V gene encodes CDR1 LGHNA and CDR2 YNFKEQ. CDR3 length: 14 amino acids. The CDR3 region is CASSQEARTGELFF. In nucleotides, the CDR3 is TGTGCCAGCAGCCAAGAAGCCCGCACCGGGGAGCTGTTTTTT.

By sample fraction, this clonotype is medium-sized (0.01 to 0.1%). This chain links TRBV6-5 with TRBJ1-6; D remains unclear. Germline lookup yields CDR1 MNHEY and CDR2 SVGAGI. Between the trimmed V and J ends, which lost 2 bases and 6 bases, there was a span of 11 bases. The CDR3 spans 15 residues. CDR3 sequence: CASSYNLQTNSPLHF. The CDR3 DNA follows: TGTGCCAGCAGTTACAATCTTCAAACTAATTCACCCCTCCACTTT.

This clonotype ranks as medium-sized. The genes are TRBV7-2 and TRBJ2-5, with a tentative D call TRBD2 (6 bases). V was clipped by 5 bases and J by 4 bases, with 17 bases between them. This CDR3 has 15 residues. CDR1 and CDR2 (germline): SGHTA, FQGNSA. Written as DNA, the CDR3 is TGTGCCAGCAGCCCCGAGAAGCGGCGGGGAGAGACCCAGTACTTC. Translated, it gives CASSPEKRRGETQYF.

This clonotype is termed medium-sized. The genes are TRBV5-1 and TRBJ1-1; D not certain. Per the germline V gene, CDR1 is SGHRS and CDR2 is YFSETQ. The CDR3 consists of 15 residues. The V end lost 0 bases, the J end lost 7 bases, and 16 bases lay between the germline ends. CDR3 bases: TGCGCCAGCAGCTTGGAGGCAGGCCGACCCTATGAAGCTTTCTTT. As protein: CASSLEAGRPYEAFF.

In its sample, this clonotype ranks as medium-sized. The rearrangement links TRBV27 to TRBJ2-3, with D perhaps TRBD2 (6 bases). Trimming removed 3 bases at V and 3 bases at J, with 13 bases between. The CDR3 runs to 15 residues. Germline loops: CDR1 MNHEY, CDR2 SMNVEV (reference sequence). The CDR3 DNA is TGTGCCAGCAGTTTTTACCCCGGGAGAACAGATACGCAGTATTTT. Its translation is CASSFYPGRTDTQYF.

This clonotype is categorized as large. CDR3 DNA sequence: TGCAGTGCTTCCTTAGTCACGAGGGGGCTCAATCAGCCCCAGCATTTT. It is translated as CSASLVTRGLNQPQHF. The J gene is TRBJ1-5, the V gene TRBV20-1, with 7 bases that match TRBD1. In germline, CDR1 is DFQATT, CDR2 SNEGSKA (reference sequence). The CDR3 has 16 amino acids. Trimming at V came to 5 bases and at J to 3 bases, leaving 13 bases not matched to a gene.

This clonotype is judged large. J is TRBJ2-5 and V is TRBV5-8; perhaps TRBD2 as D (6 bases). The V gene's germline CDR1 is SGHTS and CDR2 YDEGEE. Trimming removed 4 bases from V and 7 bases from J, with 17 bases in between. This CDR3 is built from 14 residues. CDR3 DNA sequence: TGTGCCAGCAGCCCCCTCGGGGGTTCTGTGACCCAGTACTTC. Protein product: CASSPLGGSVTQYF.

By sample fraction, this clonotype is medium-sized. The CDR3 reads CASSRERDISGNTIYF. The CDR3 DNA sequence: TGTGCCAGCAGCCGAGAGAGAGACATCTCTGGAAACACCATATATTTT. V is TRBV5-4 and J is TRBJ1-3; D remains ambiguous. Looked up from germline, CDR1 is SGHNT and CDR2 is YYREEE (reference sequence). With 4 bases removed from V and 0 bases from J, the gap between germline ends came to 14 bases. The CDR3 extends over 16 amino acids.

This clonotype is labeled large. The CDR3 DNA sequence: TGTGCCAGCAGCCAAGGACAAAGGGGACACACTGAAGCTTTCTTT. It yields the protein CASSQGQRGHTEAFF. The chain is built from TRBV3-1 and TRBJ1-1, with TRBD1 as a possible D gene (5 bases). Trimming took 1 base from V and 3 from J, leaving 12 bases between them. This CDR3 has 15 amino acids. Germline V lookup: CDR1 LGHDT, CDR2 YNNKEL (reference sequence).

By sample share, this clonotype is medium-sized. The genes are TRBV5-1 and TRBJ1-4; perhaps TRBD1 as D (5 bases). The CDR3 consists of 15 residues. From germline, CDR1 is SGHRS and CDR2 YFSETQ. Trimming removed 0 bases from V and 6 bases from J, with 12 bases in between. The CDR3 loop is CASSLAQGRDEKLFF. CDR3 in DNA: TGCGCCAGCAGCTTGGCCCAGGGACGGGATGAAAAACTGTTTTTT.

By frequency in the sample, this clonotype is large. The chain uses TRBV12-2 and TRBJ2-7; the table assigns TRBD1, which was not confirmed against the DNA. TRBV12-2 is described as a pseudogene. The CDR3 length is 15 residues. The CDR3 nucleotides read TGTGCAAGTCGCTTGTTTACAGGGGACACCTACGAGCAGTACTTC. This codes for CASRLFTGDTYEQYF.

By sample fraction, this clonotype is medium-sized. This chain links TRBV12-3 or TRBV12-4 with TRBJ2-2; TRBD2 aligns across 15 bases. This CDR3 is built from 18 residues. The J segment lost 7 bases and the V segment lost 6 bases, leaving 12 bases of the junction unmatched. The CDR3 DNA sequence: TGTGCCAGCAGCACCGGGGGGGGACTAGCGGGGGGAAACGGGGAGCTGTTTTTT. Its protein product is CASSTGGGLAGGNGELFF.

By share, this clonotype counts as large. The CDR3 DNA follows: TGTGCCAGCTGCGCGGGGGCGTTAAACTATGGCTACACCTTC. It is translated as CASCAGALNYGYTF. The rearrangement uses TRBV28 and TRBJ1-2, with D maybe TRBD1 (6 bases). Trimming removed 8 bases from V and 2 bases from J, with 15 bases in between. Looked up from germline, CDR1 is MDHEN and CDR2 is SYDVKM. The CDR3 loop spans 14 amino acids.

By proportion, this clonotype is large (0.1 to 1%). The chain recombines TRBV28 with TRBJ2-3; the match to TRBD2 covers 11 bases. The ends lost 8 bases at V and 8 bases at J; junction bases unmatched: 9. This CDR3 contains 14 residues. The germline gives CDR1 MDHEN, CDR2 SYDVKM. Here the CDR3 reads CASGIAGGPGTQYF. The CDR3 DNA is TGTGCCAGCGGAATAGCGGGGGGGCCGGGTACGCAGTATTTT.

This clonotype ranks as large. V is TRBV5-1 and J is TRBJ2-1; possibly TRBD2 for D (6 bases). V gave up 2 bases and J gave up 4 bases, with 13 bases separating them. There are 15 residues in the CDR3. Germline loops: CDR1 SGHRS, CDR2 YFSETQ. The CDR3 region is CASSFDIRGYNEQFF. CDR3 in DNA: TGCGCCAGCAGCTTTGACATCCGGGGGTACAATGAGCAGTTCTTC.

This clonotype is classed as large. The chain is built from TRBV7-9 and TRBJ1-1, with D uncertain. CDR1 and CDR2 from the germline V gene are SEHNR and FQNEAQ (reference sequence). The ends were cut back, 9 bases at V and 5 bases at J, with 10 bases in the middle. CDR3 length: 11 residues. The CDR3 coding sequence is TGTGCCAGTCCCTCCGGGACTGAAGCTTTCTTT. Protein product: CASPSGTEAFF. The variable domain in full, with the rest retrieved from reference TRBV7-9 and TRBJ1-1, is DTGVSQNPRHKITKRGQNVTFRCDPISEHNRLYWYRQTLGQGPEFLTYFQNEAQLEKSRLLSDRFSAERPKGSFSTLEIQRTEQGDSAMYLCASPSGTEAFFGQGTRLTVV.

This clonotype is large within its sample. The chain couples TRBV20-1 to TRBJ2-7; 9 bases line up with TRBD2. Germline V CDR1 and CDR2: DFQATT, SNEGSKA (reference sequence). Trimming removed 0 bases from V and 3 bases from J; junction bases left unmatched: 6. CDR3 length: 15 amino acids. CDR3 sequence (DNA): TGCAGTGCTAGAGATCCGCGGGGGGGCCTCTACGAGCAGTACTTC. It is translated as CSARDPRGGLYEQYF.

This clonotype is deemed large. V gene TRBV5-1 combines with J gene TRBJ2-1; possible D gene TRBD2, 6 bases. Germline V CDR1 and CDR2: SGHRS, YFSETQ. This CDR3 has 16 amino acids. V lost 0 bases to trimming and J lost 4 bases, with 14 bases between them. The CDR3 sequence: CASSLVYSGQYNEQFF. In DNA form, the CDR3 reads TGCGCCAGCAGCTTGGTATACAGCGGGCAATACAATGAGCAGTTCTTC.

This clonotype is hyperexpanded within its sample. V is TRBV3-1 and J is TRBJ2-7; 9 nucleotides match TRBD1. The CDR3 has 12 amino acids. The ends lost 4 bases at V and 7 bases at J; junction bases unmatched: 2. Germline V gene data show CDR1 as LGHDT and CDR2 as YNNKEL (reference sequence). Here the CDR3 reads CASSLGQGEQYF. The DNA for the CDR3 is TGTGCCAGCAGCCTAGGACAGGGGGAGCAGTACTTC.

This clonotype rates as medium-sized (0.01 to 0.1%). The chain carries TRBV6-2 or TRBV6-3 and TRBJ1-3, with 9 bases aligning to TRBD1. This CDR3 is built from 17 residues. J was trimmed by 2 bases and V by 2 bases; bases with no gene match: 7. CDR1 and CDR2 (germline): MNHEY, SVGEGT. The CDR3: CASSYPGQGRPGNTIYF. As DNA, the CDR3 is TGTGCCAGCAGTTACCCGGGACAGGGAAGGCCTGGAAACACCATATATTTT.

V gene TRBV12-3 or TRBV12-4 combines with J gene TRBJ2-7; D gene ambiguous. The ends were cut back, 2 bases at V and 2 bases at J, with 7 bases in the middle. This CDR3 region has 13 residues. For the CDR3, the DNA is TGTGCCAGCAGTTTATGGGAAGCCTACGAGCAGTACTTC. This gives the protein CASSLWEAYEQYF.

This clonotype is large. The V call is TRBV5-6, the J call TRBJ2-7; D is perhaps TRBD1 (5 bases). The germline gives CDR1 SGHDT, CDR2 YYEEEE. This CDR3 region has 13 residues. V gave up 4 bases and J gave up 3 bases, with 11 bases separating them. The chain's CDR3 is CASSQGWDYEQYF. Written as DNA, the CDR3 is TGTGCCAGCAGCCAGGGTTGGGACTACGAGCAGTACTTC. The full variable domain, completed using reference TRBV5-6 and TRBJ2-7, is DAGVTQSPTHLIKTRGQQVTLRCSPKSGHDTVSWYQQALGQGPQFIFQYYEEEERQRGNFPDRFSGHQFPNYSSELNVNALLLGDSALYLCASSQGWDYEQYFGPGTRLTVT.

Judged by abundance, this clonotype is medium-sized. The chain links TRBV5-1 to TRBJ2-6; D is ambiguous. Between the trimmed V and J ends, which lost 4 bases and 2 bases, there was a span of 13 bases. Germline values: CDR1 SGHRS, CDR2 YFSETQ. This CDR3 has 16 residues. The CDR3 spells CASSPPTEAGANVLTF. DNA for the CDR3: TGCGCCAGCAGCCCCCCGACTGAAGCTGGGGCCAACGTCCTGACTTTC.

This clonotype is deemed large (0.1 to 1%). The chain employs TRBV4-3 and TRBJ2-7, with D perhaps TRBD1 (5 bases). The CDR3 loop spans 14 amino acids. Germline CDR1 is LGHNA and CDR2 is YSLEER. Trimming took off 2 bases at V and 0 bases at J, with 8 bases between the two ends. The chain's CDR3 is CASSQTDSSYEQYF. The DNA of the CDR3 is TGCGCCAGCAGCCAAACCGACAGCTCCTACGAGCAGTACTTC.

This clonotype is large by share. The rearrangement uses TRBV18 and TRBJ2-5, with D unclear. Germline-derived CDR1 and CDR2 are KGHSH and LQKENI. Trimming shortened V by 0 bases and J by 1 base, and 0 bases separated the two germline ends. The CDR3 has 12 amino acids. The chain's CDR3 is CASSPPQETQYF. In nucleotides, the CDR3 is TGTGCCAGCTCACCACCCCAAGAGACCCAGTACTTC.

This clonotype qualifies as medium-sized. The chain links TRBV12-3 or TRBV12-4 to TRBJ2-7, with D perhaps matching TRBD1 (5 bases). The V and J ends lost 3 bases and 3 bases respectively, with 9 bases between them. CDR3 size: 13 residues. CDR3 protein: CASSFRQGYEQYF. CDR3 nucleotide sequence: TGTGCCAGCAGTTTTAGGCAGGGCTACGAGCAGTACTTC.